These 31 T cell receptor beta chains were all obtained from the same sample, sequenced in a study of blood T cell repertoires in COVID-19. Sequencing used immunoSEQ multiplex PCR; TCRdb keeps in-frame clones, though not all of them. The sample yields about 150,000 clones, just under 85% seen once. The sample was peripheral blood. Every receptor here comes from a woman aged 55-70 years with acute or convalescent COVID-19.

J is TRBJ1-5 and V is TRBV28; D gene ambiguous. CDR1 and CDR2 (germline): MDHEN, SYDVKM. The CDR3 length is 17 residues. V lost 3 bases and J 1 base, leaving 16 bases between the germline ends. The CDR3 loop reads CASSLRLQSASNQPQHF. CDR3 sequence (DNA): TGTGCCAGCAGTTTGAGGCTTCAGTCGGCGAGCAATCAGCCCCAGCATTTT.

The genes are TRBV5-4 and TRBJ2-1, with 8 nucleotides matching TRBD2. J lost 3 bases, V lost 4 bases, and 9 bases had no gene match. There are 16 residues in the CDR3. Germline assignment: CDR1 SGHNT and CDR2 YYREEE (reference sequence). In nucleotides, the CDR3 is TGTGCCAGCAGCCCGGGCGGAACTAGCGGCTACAATGAGCAGTTCTTC. Translating it yields CASSPGGTSGYNEQFF.

This chain links TRBV5-1 with TRBJ1-1, with D maybe TRBD1 (6 bases). This CDR3 comprises 13 residues. Per the germline V gene, CDR1 is SGHRS and CDR2 is YFSETQ. Trimming cost V 1 base and J 4 bases, with 8 bases left between them. CDR3 sequence: CASSLWGPTEAFF. The CDR3 nucleotides are TGCGCCAGCAGCTTGTGGGGGCCCACTGAAGCTTTCTTT.

The V gene is TRBV15, the J gene TRBJ1-1; 7 nucleotides align to TRBD1. Germline V gene lookup returns CDR1 LNHNV and CDR2 YYDKDF (reference sequence). The CDR3 contains 15 residues. The ends lost 3 bases at V and 1 base at J; junction bases unmatched: 5. The CDR3 sequence: CATSRLDRANTEAFF. DNA for the CDR3: TGTGCCACCAGCAGGCTAGACAGGGCGAACACTGAAGCTTTCTTT.

The chain carries TRBV2 and TRBJ2-7; D perhaps matches TRBD1 (5 bases). From germline, CDR1 is SNHLY and CDR2 FYNNEI. The CDR3 is made up of 16 amino acids. Deletions cut 0 bases from V and 1 base from J, with 13 bases between. This CDR3 is CASSEALRRTSYEQYF. The CDR3 DNA is TGTGCCAGCAGTGAAGCGCTTCGACGGACATCCTACGAGCAGTACTTC. The whole variable domain, remainder taken from reference TRBV2 and TRBJ2-7, is EPEVTQTPSHQVTQMGQEVILRCVPISNHLYFYWYRQILGQKVEFLVSFYNNEISEKSEIFDDQFSVERPDGSNFTLKIRSTKLEDSAMYFCASSEALRRTSYEQYFGPGTRLTVT.

The V and J genes are TRBV24-1 and TRBJ1-5; no firm D call. Trimming left V 5 bases short and J 0 bases short, with 10 bases between. Per the germline V gene, CDR1 is KGHDR and CDR2 is SFDVKD. The CDR3 extends over 15 amino acids. In DNA, the CDR3 is TGTGCCACCAGTGGTTATCCGTATAGCAATCAGCCCCAGCATTTT. Translation: CATSGYPYSNQPQHF.

The rearrangement joins TRBV30 to TRBJ1-5; D uncertain. V shed 2 bases and J shed 6 bases, with 11 bases lying between them. Germline-derived CDR1 and CDR2 are GTSNPN and SVGIG (reference sequence). The CDR3 runs 13 residues. The CDR3 coding sequence is TGTGCCTGGAGTTGGAGGGAAGGTCAGCCCCAGCATTTT. The encoded protein is CAWSWREGQPQHF.

This chain connects TRBV5-1 to TRBJ2-1, with 13 bases identical to TRBD2. V trimming: 4 bases; J trimming: 0 bases; junction bases outside the gene matches: 4. Germline CDR1 SGHRS, CDR2 YFSETQ. The CDR3 length is 17 residues. CDR3 DNA: TGCGCCAGCAGCCGGACTAGCGGGGGCCTCTCCTACAATGAGCAGTTCTTC. Translated, it gives CASSRTSGGLSYNEQFF.

The V call is TRBV5-4, the J call TRBJ2-3, with D hard to call. The CDR3 contains 15 residues. V shed 9 bases and J shed 1 base, with 18 bases lying between them. Germline values: CDR1 SGHNT, CDR2 YYREEE (reference sequence). The CDR3, as DNA: TGTGCCATTTCACGTTGGGCTTCGGGCACAGATACGCAGTATTTT. It is translated as CAISRWASGTDTQYF. Supplemented by reference TRBV5-4 and TRBJ2-3, the full variable domain reads ETGVTQSPTHLIKTRGQQVTLRCSSQSGHNTVSWYQQALGQGPQFIFQYYREEENGRGNFPPRFSGLQFPNYSSELNVNALELDDSALYLCAISRWASGTDTQYFGPGTRLTVL.

The chain is built from TRBV7-9 and TRBJ1-5; 8 nucleotides agree with TRBD1. The germline V gene has CDR1 SEHNR and CDR2 FQNEAQ (reference sequence). J lost 6 bases, V lost 5 bases, and 6 bases had no gene match. CDR3 length: 14 residues. The CDR3 coding sequence is TGTGCCAGCAGCGCCACCGACAGGGGTCAGCCCCAGCATTTT. The encoded protein is CASSATDRGQPQHF.

This clone was recorded once. The chain recombines TRBV30 with TRBJ1-4; tentatively, D is TRBD1 (6 bases). This CDR3 is built from 13 residues. The germline V gene encodes CDR1 GTSNPN and CDR2 SVGIG (reference sequence). V was shortened by 8 bases and J by 6 bases, with 16 bases between the two germline ends. This CDR3 is CAGTTGTYEKLFF. Here the CDR3 DNA reads TGTGCCGGGACGACAGGAACCTATGAAAAACTGTTTTTT.

The V and J genes are TRBV27 and TRBJ1-1; D might be TRBD1 (6 bases). The V and J ends lost 4 bases and 8 bases respectively, with 17 bases between them. The CDR3 is 14 amino acids. The germline V gene has CDR1 MNHEY and CDR2 SMNVEV (reference sequence). CDR3 nucleotide sequence: TGTGCCAGCAGTTCGGGCAGGGGCCGCGACGAAGCTTTCTTT. Its protein is CASSSGRGRDEAFF.

J is TRBJ1-4 and V is TRBV2; maybe TRBD1 (6 bases). V gave up 5 bases and J gave up 7 bases, with 20 bases separating them. Germline V gives CDR1 SNHLY, CDR2 FYNNEI. The CDR3 covers 16 residues. CDR3 sequence reads: CASSSSRQQGSEKLFF. The CDR3 DNA reads as TGTGCCAGCAGTTCCAGCCGCCAACAGGGAAGTGAAAAACTGTTTTTT.

V usage is TRBV10-3 and J usage is TRBJ2-1; 9 nucleotides align to TRBD1. The CDR3 runs 14 residues. Germline V gene lookup returns CDR1 ENHRY and CDR2 SYGVKD. With V trimmed by 10 bases and J by 4 bases, 8 bases remained unmatched. In DNA, the CDR3 is TGTGCCACAACGACAGGGGGATTATACAATGAGCAGTTCTTC. Translated, it gives CATTTGGLYNEQFF.

This clone was seen only a few times. The chain couples TRBV7-2 to TRBJ1-2; 7 positions match TRBD1. This CDR3 has 15 residues. J gave up 4 bases and V 1 base, and 6 bases lay outside the gene matches. Germline CDR1 SGHTA, CDR2 FQGNSA. The CDR3 is CASSLEGQRPYGYTF. CDR3 DNA sequence: TGTGCCAGCAGCTTAGAGGGACAGAGACCCTATGGCTACACCTTC.

The rearrangement joins TRBV11-2 to TRBJ1-3, with a possible D match to TRBD1 (5 bases). Germline assignment: CDR1 SGHAT and CDR2 FQNNGV. This CDR3 is 16 amino acids long. Trimming left V 1 base short and J 4 bases short, with 14 bases between. The CDR3 spells CASSLVWADSGNTIYF. Here the CDR3 DNA reads TGTGCCAGCAGCTTAGTCTGGGCAGACAGCGGAAACACCATATATTTT.

V gene TRBV5-1 combines with J gene TRBJ2-5; 15 bases are a match to TRBD2. V dropped 2 bases and J dropped 3; count of bases not matched to a gene: 2. This CDR3 region has 16 residues. The germline V gene encodes CDR1 SGHRS and CDR2 YFSETQ. CDR3: CASSFGTSGGKETQYF. DNA of the CDR3: TGCGCCAGCAGCTTCGGGACTAGCGGGGGGAAAGAGACCCAGTACTTC.

The chain is built from TRBV6-5 and TRBJ2-7; possibly TRBD2 for D (5 bases). Trimming took off 6 bases at V and 6 bases at J, with 18 bases between the two ends. Germline V gives CDR1 MNHEY, CDR2 SVGAGI. This CDR3 has 14 amino acids. The CDR3 coding sequence is TGTGCCAGCAGATACCCCGGGGTTGCGCGCGAGCAGTACTTC. Translating it yields CASRYPGVAREQYF.

This chain connects TRBV28 to TRBJ1-3; no clear D gene. V shed 5 bases and J shed 0 bases, with 11 bases lying between them. The germline gives CDR1 MDHEN, CDR2 SYDVKM. The CDR3 loop spans 15 amino acids. DNA of the CDR3: TGTGCCAGCAGTCCTCCTATTCTCTCTGGAAACACCATATATTTT. This encodes CASSPPILSGNTIYF.

This chain joins TRBV7-3 and TRBJ1-3; D is unresolved. V lost 0 bases and J 4 bases, leaving 10 bases between the germline ends. Germline V gene lookup returns CDR1 SGHTA and CDR2 FQGTGA. This CDR3 has 15 residues. The CDR3 coding sequence is TGTGCCAGCAGCTTAACGGCGGGATCGGGAAACACCATATATTTT. As protein: CASSLTAGSGNTIYF.

Remarks on this clone: Other DNA variants within this sample encode the same CDR3. V gene TRBV2 combines with J gene TRBJ1-6, with TRBD1 as a possible D gene (6 bases). The V gene's germline CDR1 is SNHLY and CDR2 FYNNEI. The V end lost 3 bases, the J end lost 0 bases, and 15 bases lay between the germline ends. CDR3 size: 18 residues. CDR3 coding DNA: TGTGCCAGCAGTGAGATTGGACAGAGGAGCTCCTATAATTCACCCCTCCACTTT. It encodes CASSEIGQRSSYNSPLHF.

The chain employs TRBV19 and TRBJ1-5; 9 bases match TRBD1. The ends lost 5 bases at V and 2 bases at J; junction bases unmatched: 10. This CDR3 region has 17 residues. Germline V CDR1 and CDR2: LNHDA, SQIVND (reference sequence). CDR3 residues: CASSVWTGAKGNQPQHF. The DNA for the CDR3 is TGTGCCAGTAGTGTATGGACAGGGGCCAAGGGCAATCAGCCCCAGCATTTT.

The chain's CDR3 is CASTPGGSPLHF. CDR3 in DNA: TGTGCCAGTACCCCCGGCGGATCACCCCTCCACTTT. This chain uses TRBV19 with TRBJ1-6; D remains ambiguous. Deletions cut 7 bases from V and 10 bases from J, with 11 bases between. The CDR3 has 12 amino acids. CDR1 is LNHDA and CDR2 is SQIVND in the germline V gene (reference sequence).

The V call is TRBV6-6, the J call TRBJ1-5, with D tentatively TRBD1 (6 bases). The germline CDR1 and CDR2 sequences are MNHNY and SVGAGI (reference sequence). V dropped 7 bases and J dropped 6 bases, with 13 bases sitting between them. There are 13 residues in the CDR3. The CDR3 bases are TGTGCCAGCAAGCAACAGGGAAGTCAGCCCCAGCATTTT. Protein sequence: CASKQQGSQPQHF.

The chain joins TRBV7-9 to TRBJ2-3, with a possible D match to TRBD2 (6 bases). Germline CDR1 is SEHNR and CDR2 is FQNEAQ (reference sequence). With 2 bases removed from V and 6 bases from J, the gap between germline ends came to 15 bases. This CDR3 comprises 15 residues. The chain's CDR3 is CASSLYREKGDTQYF. The CDR3 DNA sequence: TGTGCCAGCAGCTTATATCGGGAGAAGGGGGATACGCAGTATTTT.

The chain joins TRBV2 to TRBJ2-7; 7 bases are shared with TRBD1. Looked up from germline, CDR1 is SNHLY and CDR2 is FYNNEI. J lost 0 bases, V lost 10 bases, and 6 bases had no gene match. CDR3 length: 13 amino acids. CDR3 sequence: CATKGAVSYEQYF. CDR3 DNA: TGTGCCACCAAGGGGGCAGTCTCCTACGAGCAGTACTTC.

V is TRBV24-1 and J is TRBJ1-2; D ambiguous. The CDR3 is 13 residues long. CDR1 and CDR2 (germline): KGHDR, SFDVKD. The germline V and J ends were trimmed by 8 bases and 4 bases, with 13 bases remaining between them. This CDR3 reads CATIPREGYGYTF. The CDR3 coding sequence is TGTGCCACCATCCCCCGTGAGGGCTATGGCTACACCTTC.

Notes on this clone: One end of the junction is discordant with germline, which a read error may explain. This chain links TRBV5-3 with TRBJ1-4; no clear D gene. TRBV5-3 is assigned to the ORF class and has an uncertain function. This CDR3 has 17 residues. The CDR3 sequence is CARSLARVPGRNEILFF. The CDR3 region has the DNA TGTGCCAGAAGCTTGGCCCGGGTTCCGGGAAGAAATGAAATACTGTTTTTT.

This clone was seen a handful of times. The CDR3 is CAWSPGTGDSVHF. DNA of the CDR3: TGTGCCTGGAGTCCAGGGACAGGGGATTCGGTCCACTTT. The rearrangement links TRBV30 to TRBJ1-6; 10 positions agree with TRBD1. This CDR3 is 13 amino acids long. J lost 17 bases, V lost 2 bases, and 9 bases had no gene match. Germline values: CDR1 GTSNPN, CDR2 SVGIG (reference sequence).

As to this clone: Its ends do not fully match the called genes, so a read error is possible. The V and J genes are TRBV16 and TRBJ1-2; tentative D call: TRBD1 (5 bases). The CDR3 loop spans 17 amino acids. Germline V gives CDR1 KGHSY, CDR2 FQNENV. In DNA, the CDR3 is TGTGCCAGCAGTCAATCTGGGTACCAGGGCGGTGACTATGGCTACACCTTC. The encoded protein is CASSQSGYQGGDYGYTF. The variable domain in full, completed from reference TRBV16 and TRBJ1-2, reads GEEVAQTPKHLVRGEGQKAKLYCAPIKGHSYVFWYQQVLKNEFKFLISFQNENVFDETGMPKERFSAKCLPNSPCSLEIQATKLEDSAVYFCASSQSGYQGGDYGYTFGSGTRLTVV.

V gene TRBV5-1 combines with J gene TRBJ1-1, with D hard to call. CDR1 and CDR2 from the germline V gene are SGHRS and YFSETQ. Trimming left V 6 bases short and J 0 bases short, with 12 bases between. The CDR3 is made up of 14 amino acids. The CDR3 region is CASKRERMNTEAFF. CDR3 DNA: TGCGCCAGCAAGAGGGAGAGGATGAACACTGAAGCTTTCTTT.